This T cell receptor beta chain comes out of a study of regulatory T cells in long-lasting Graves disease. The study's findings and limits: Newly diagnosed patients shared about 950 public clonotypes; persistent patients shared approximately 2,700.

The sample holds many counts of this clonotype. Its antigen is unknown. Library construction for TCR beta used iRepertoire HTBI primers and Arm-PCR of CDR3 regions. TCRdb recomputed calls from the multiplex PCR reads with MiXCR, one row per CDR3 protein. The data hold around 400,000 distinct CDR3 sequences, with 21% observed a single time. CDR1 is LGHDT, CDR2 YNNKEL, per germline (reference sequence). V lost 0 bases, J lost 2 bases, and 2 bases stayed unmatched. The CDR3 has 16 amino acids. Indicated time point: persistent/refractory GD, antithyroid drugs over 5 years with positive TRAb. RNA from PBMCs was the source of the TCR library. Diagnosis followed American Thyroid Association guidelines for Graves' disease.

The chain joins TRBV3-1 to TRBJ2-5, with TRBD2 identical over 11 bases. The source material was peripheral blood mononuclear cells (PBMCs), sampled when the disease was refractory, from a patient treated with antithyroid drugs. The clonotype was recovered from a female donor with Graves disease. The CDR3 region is CASSQDTSGGQETQYF. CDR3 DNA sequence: TGTGCCAGCAGCCAAGATACTAGCGGGGGACAAGAGACCCAGTACTTC.